These 24 T cell receptor beta chains were sequenced from one sample in a study of OX40 agonist ivuxolimab in advanced cancers. The library was obtained by the immunoSEQ multiplex PCR assay. TCRdb took over this immuneACCESS table, retaining in-frame rearrangements with V and J assigned. Such tables are incomplete; in checked studies, under half of the missing clones stem from an unresolved V gene, and the remainder is unexplained. The sample table lists about 59,000 clones, 85% of them with a count of one. Together, the top ten hold 4% of the sample. The sample here was CD4+ or CD8+ T cells sorted from blood, taken in a trial of the OX40 agonist ivuxolimab. The receptors were gathered from an adult with an advanced solid tumor such as melanoma, head and neck, liver or kidney cancer.

The chain couples TRBV7-6 to TRBJ1-2, with D hard to call. Trimming shortened V by 4 bases and J by 8 bases, and 11 bases separated the two germline ends. The CDR3 runs 12 residues. The germline V gene has CDR1 SGHVS and CDR2 FNYEAQ. The CDR3 DNA sequence: TGTGCCAGCAGCTCCCCGGGTTTGGGCTACACCTTC. It specifies CASSSPGLGYTF. Combining the CDR3 with reference TRBV7-6 and TRBJ1-2 gives the whole variable domain GAGVSQSPRYKVTKRGQDVALRCDPISGHVSLYWYRQALGQGPEFLTYFNYEAQQDKSGLPNDRFSAERPEGSISTLTIQRTEQRDSAMYRCASSSPGLGYTFGSGTRLTVV.

The genes are TRBV7-8 and TRBJ2-7; no definite D call. Germline CDR1 is SGHVS and CDR2 is FQNEAQ. The CDR3 is 13 residues long. The V gene lost 4 bases and the J gene lost 3 bases, with 10 bases spanning the gap. For the CDR3, the DNA is TGTGCCAGCAGCTCCACTTGGGGCTACGAGCAGTACTTC. Translation gives CASSSTWGYEQYF.

The chain has TRBV7-2 and TRBJ1-2; the D is unclear. The germline V and J ends were trimmed by 2 bases and 4 bases, with 8 bases remaining between them. CDR3 length equals 13 residues. The germline V gene encodes CDR1 SGHTA and CDR2 FQGNSA. CDR3 DNA: TGTGCCAGCAGCTTACCGGGCCTCTATGGCTACACCTTC. This translates into CASSLPGLYGYTF.

The V gene is TRBV7-9, the J gene TRBJ2-1, with 12 bases matching TRBD2. The germline V gene encodes CDR1 SEHNR and CDR2 FQNEAQ (reference sequence). This CDR3 comprises 17 residues. Trimming took 2 bases from V and 7 from J; bases not matched to a gene: 9. CDR3 amino acids: CASSLFRTSGVENEQFF. The CDR3 DNA is TGTGCCAGCAGCTTATTCCGGACTAGCGGGGTTGAGAATGAGCAGTTCTTC.

The genes are TRBV7-2 and TRBJ2-7, with no clear D. V was clipped by 5 bases and J by 6 bases, with 17 bases between them. CDR1 and CDR2 (germline): SGHTA, FQGNSA. This CDR3 region has 14 residues. CDR3 residues: CASSPYGASREQYF. Here the CDR3 DNA reads TGTGCCAGCAGCCCCTACGGAGCCTCGCGCGAGCAGTACTTC.

The chain couples TRBV5-1 to TRBJ2-5, with TRBD2 matching 7 bases. The CDR3 totals 14 residues. The V gene's germline CDR1 is SGHRS and CDR2 YFSETQ. Losses at the gene ends were 5 bases for V and 2 bases for J; bases not matched to a gene: 6. The CDR3 loop reads CASRVAGDQETQYF. DNA of the CDR3: TGCGCCAGCAGAGTCGCGGGGGATCAAGAGACCCAGTACTTC. The whole variable domain, remainder taken from reference TRBV5-1 and TRBJ2-5, is KAGVTQTPRYLIKTRGQQVTLSCSPISGHRSVSWYQQTPGQGLQFLFEYFSETQRNKGNFPGRFSGRQFSNSRSEMNVSTLELGDSALYLCASRVAGDQETQYFGPGTRLLVL.

CDR3: CASSQKASGQGWTSSYNEQFF. In DNA form, the CDR3 reads TGCGCCAGCAGCCAGAAAGCATCGGGACAGGGGTGGACCAGCTCCTACAATGAGCAGTTCTTC. J is TRBJ2-1 and V is TRBV4-1, with 10 nucleotides matching TRBD1. V gave up 3 bases and J gave up 0 bases; unmatched junction bases: 17. The CDR3 has 21 amino acids. The V gene's germline CDR1 is MGHRA and CDR2 YSYEKL.

The chain carries TRBV4-2 and TRBJ2-5; 14 nucleotides match TRBD2. The CDR3 is made up of 21 amino acids. The V and J ends lost 4 bases and 3 bases, in that order; junction bases with no gene match: 19. Germline V gives CDR1 LGHNA, CDR2 YNFKEQ. The CDR3 reads CASSPSTSGGASLNRKETQYF. In DNA, the CDR3 is TGTGCCAGCAGCCCCTCGACTAGCGGGGGGGCCTCCCTAAATCGAAAAGAGACCCAGTACTTC.

This chain links TRBV7-2 with TRBJ2-1; no clear D gene. Between the trimmed V and J ends, which lost 2 bases and 7 bases, there was a span of 12 bases. The CDR3 extends over 14 amino acids. CDR1 SGHTA and CDR2 FQGNSA come from the germline V gene. CDR3 region: CASSLLVARNEQFF. The DNA of the CDR3 is TGTGCCAGCAGCTTATTGGTAGCTCGTAATGAGCAGTTCTTC.

This rearrangement joins TRBV2 to TRBJ1-1; D is possibly TRBD1 (6 bases). The CDR3 extends over 13 amino acids. V lost 10 bases, J lost 1 base, and 13 bases lay in between. Germline V gene lookup returns CDR1 SNHLY and CDR2 FYNNEI. CDR3 DNA: TGTGCCACAGACAGGCGGGGGAACACTGAAGCTTTCTTT. As protein: CATDRRGNTEAFF.

This clone turned up a few times. CDR3 bases: TGCGCCAGCAGCTTGGCACTAGCGGGAGAAGTAGATACGCAGTATTTT. Encoded protein: CASSLALAGEVDTQYF. The rearrangement joins TRBV5-1 to TRBJ2-3; 11 nucleotides agree with TRBD2. The trim removed 0 bases at V and 5 bases at J, leaving 5 bases unmatched. CDR3 length: 16 amino acids. Germline V gene lookup returns CDR1 SGHRS and CDR2 YFSETQ.

The chain uses TRBV2 and TRBJ1-6; perhaps TRBD1 as D (6 bases). The germline CDR1 and CDR2 sequences are SNHLY and FYNNEI. Trimming stripped 2 bases from V and 9 bases from J, with 26 bases between. The CDR3 is 19 amino acids. CDR3 DNA sequence: TGTGCCAGCAGTGAAATGAAGGGGGACGCACCGAACCCTAGTTCACCCCTCCACTTT. It yields the protein CASSEMKGDAPNPSSPLHF. Combining the CDR3 with reference TRBV2 and TRBJ1-6 gives the whole variable domain EPEVTQTPSHQVTQMGQEVILRCVPISNHLYFYWYRQILGQKVEFLVSFYNNEISEKSEIFDDQFSVERPDGSNFTLKIRSTKLEDSAMYFCASSEMKGDAPNPSSPLHFGNGTRLTVT.

V and J are TRBV30 and TRBJ2-4, with a possible D match to TRBD1 (5 bases). Trimming took off 3 bases at V and 0 bases at J, with 12 bases between the two ends. CDR3 length: 15 residues. Germline CDR1 and CDR2: GTSNPN and SVGIG (reference sequence). The CDR3 nucleotides are TGTGCCTGGAGGGTGGCAGGGAAAGCCAAAAACATTCAGTACTTC. This translates into CAWRVAGKAKNIQYF.

The genes are TRBV7-2 and TRBJ2-7; TRBD1 is a possible D gene (5 bases). Germline-derived CDR1 and CDR2 are SGHTA and FQGNSA. This CDR3 has 14 amino acids. V was trimmed by 1 base and J by 6 bases, leaving 13 bases between them. The CDR3 sequence: CASSLGGSMGEQYF. The CDR3 bases are TGTGCCAGCAGCTTAGGGGGCTCGATGGGCGAGCAGTACTTC.

At least ten counts were recorded for this clone. V and J are TRBV10-3 and TRBJ2-7; D may match TRBD1 or TRBD2 (7 bases each). V lost 3 bases, J lost 5 bases, and 17 bases lay in between. The CDR3 extends over 15 amino acids. Germline CDR1 is ENHRY and CDR2 is SYGVKD. CDR3 DNA sequence: TGTGCCATCAGTGAACGGGGGGACAGAGCCAACGAGCAGTACTTC. Translated: CAISERGDRANEQYF.

This clone came up a few times. The genes are TRBV19 and TRBJ2-7; 11 bases match TRBD2. V was clipped by 6 bases and J by 7 bases; unmatched bases: 8. Germline V gene data show CDR1 as LNHDA and CDR2 as SQIVND (reference sequence). The CDR3 is 14 residues long. The CDR3 sequence is CASSLGTSGTEQYF. CDR3 sequence (DNA): TGTGCCAGTAGCCTCGGGACTAGCGGTACGGAGCAGTACTTC. The full variable domain, rest sourced from reference TRBV19 and TRBJ2-7, is DGGITQSPKYLFRKEGQNVTLSCEQNLNHDAMYWYRQDPGQGLRLIYYSQIVNDFQKGDIAEGYSVSREKKESFPLTVTSAQKNPTAFYLCASSLGTSGTEQYFGPGTRLTVT.

V gene TRBV30 combines with J gene TRBJ1-5; 8 bases align to TRBD1. This CDR3 is built from 14 residues. V lost 5 bases to trimming and J lost 0 bases; unmatched junction nucleotides: 3. Germline V gene data show CDR1 as GTSNPN and CDR2 as SVGIG (reference sequence). The CDR3 loop reads CAWDRGASNQPQHF. The CDR3 DNA follows: TGTGCCTGGGACAGGGGAGCTAGCAATCAGCCCCAGCATTTT.

The chain joins TRBV28 to TRBJ2-7, with TRBD2 matching over 8 bases. Germline trimming cut 5 bases from V and 9 bases from J; bases unmatched to any gene: 6. The CDR3 has 12 amino acids. Germline V gene sequence: CDR1 MDHEN, CDR2 SYDVKM. The CDR3 protein is CASSLGLAGQYF. The CDR3 DNA reads TGTGCCAGCAGTCTCGGACTAGCCGGGCAGTACTTC.

This clone came up once. V is TRBV11-3 and J is TRBJ2-7; TRBD1 aligns across 8 bases. The length of the CDR3 is 15 residues. The germline CDR1 and CDR2 sequences are SGHNT and YENEEA. Unmatched junction bases numbered 4, after V lost 1 base and J lost 2 bases. This CDR3 reads CASSLGRQGTYEQYF. The DNA of the CDR3 is TGTGCCAGCAGCTTAGGACGACAGGGGACCTACGAGCAGTACTTC.

This chain joins TRBV19 and TRBJ2-5; 7 bases fit TRBD1. This CDR3 comprises 15 residues. Germline lookup yields CDR1 LNHDA and CDR2 SQIVND (reference sequence). With V trimmed by 5 bases and J by 7 bases, 13 bases remained unmatched. The CDR3 here is CASSVSIDRAGTQYF. In DNA form, the CDR3 reads TGTGCCAGTAGTGTGTCGATTGACAGGGCTGGGACCCAGTACTTC.

The chain couples TRBV6-1 to TRBJ2-1; no firm D call. The CDR3 extends over 14 amino acids. V lost 5 bases and J lost 7, with 15 bases in between. Germline V gives CDR1 MNHNS, CDR2 SASEGT. Written as DNA, the CDR3 is TGTGCCAGCAGTCTATCATTTGGGGATAATGAGCAGTTCTTC. Translating gives CASSLSFGDNEQFF.

The chain links TRBV6-5 to TRBJ2-7; D is possibly TRBD1 (5 bases). The germline gives CDR1 MNHEY, CDR2 SVGAGI. The CDR3 loop spans 14 amino acids. Deletions cut 0 bases from V and 3 bases from J, with 9 bases between. CDR3 sequence: CASSYSTEYYEQYF. The CDR3 DNA sequence: TGTGCCAGCAGTTACTCGACAGAATACTACGAGCAGTACTTC.

The genes are TRBV7-9 and TRBJ1-3, with D unresolved. CDR3 length: 14 residues. CDR1 SEHNR and CDR2 FQNEAQ come from the germline V gene (reference sequence). V was clipped by 5 bases and J by 7 bases, with 15 bases between them. Here the CDR3 DNA reads TGTGCCAGCAGCCTGGCGGGCATGGGGAACACCATATATTTT. Protein product: CASSLAGMGNTIYF.

The rearrangement joins TRBV5-1 to TRBJ2-2; perhaps TRBD1 as D (6 bases). Trimming cost V 4 bases and J 1 base, with 8 bases left between them. The length of the CDR3 is 14 residues. Germline lookup yields CDR1 SGHRS and CDR2 YFSETQ. The CDR3 DNA is TGCGCCAGCAGCCCGGGACAGAACACCGGGGAGCTGTTTTTT. The encoded protein is CASSPGQNTGELFF.